A selection of T cell receptor beta chains follows, all from one sample in a study of shared clonotypes between healthy human individuals. Data came from immunoSEQ multiplex PCR; TCRdb stores just in-frame clones and leaves some out. The sample yields about 1.1 million clones, around three quarters seen once. Material for sequencing was memory CD4+ T cells from PBMCs. Receptors were obtained from a man aged 18-30 years in good health. Some clones in this sample may be carry-over from other donors' samples. CDR3s include the opening cysteine and the closing phenylalanine or tryptophan. The D gene is left open where the match is weak. A row's size may be missing; if present it is once, few, many or a size class.

D gene: TRBD2
J gene: TRBJ2-3
clone size: NA
V gene: TRBV4-3
CDR3 DNA: TGCGCCAGCAGCCCGGGACTAGCGGGAGGGGAAGATACGCAGTATTTT
CDR3 protein: CASSPGLAGGEDTQYF

D gene: TRBD1
J gene: TRBJ2-5
clone size: NA
V gene: TRBV5-6
CDR3 DNA: TGTGCCAGCAGCTTGTACAGGGGGGAGACCCAGTACTTC
CDR3 protein: CASSLYRGETQYF

D gene: NA
J gene: TRBJ1-1
clone size: NA
V gene: TRBV14
CDR3 DNA: TGTGCCAGCAGCCAAGACGCGGGGGCAGCTTTCTTT
CDR3 protein: CASSQDAGAAFF

D gene: NA
J gene: TRBJ2-3
clone size: NA
V gene: TRBV2
CDR3 DNA: TGTGCCAGCAGTGCCGGGACAAGAAATACGCAGTATTTT
CDR3 protein: CASSAGTRNTQYF

D gene: NA
J gene: TRBJ1-2
clone size: NA
V gene: TRBV18
CDR3 DNA: TGTGCCACCCTGCTGACAGCTAACTATGGCTACACCTTC
CDR3 protein: CATLLTANYGYTF

D gene: TRBD1
J gene: TRBJ1-6
clone size: many
V gene: TRBV27
CDR3 DNA: TGTGCCAGCAGTTCAACAGGGGATGGTTCACCCCTCCACTTT
CDR3 protein: CASSSTGDGSPLHF

D gene: NA
J gene: TRBJ2-6
clone size: NA
V gene: TRBV28
CDR3 DNA: TGTGCCAGCAGCGGGAGAACCGGGGCCAACGTCCTGACTTTC
CDR3 protein: CASSGRTGANVLTF

D gene: TRBD2
J gene: TRBJ2-1
clone size: NA
V gene: TRBV30
CDR3 DNA: TGTGCCTGGAGAGGACCGGGAGGGCCTTGGAATGAGCAGTTCTTC
CDR3 protein: CAWRGPGGPWNEQFF

D gene: NA
J gene: TRBJ2-1
clone size: NA
V gene: TRBV2
CDR3 DNA: TGTGCCAGCAAACTGGGGGGTATGGCAAATGAGCAGTTCTTC
CDR3 protein: CASKLGGMANEQFF

D gene: NA
J gene: TRBJ1-1
clone size: NA
V gene: TRBV14
CDR3 DNA: TGTGCCAGCAGCCAAAACACAGGGCCCACTGAAGCTTTCTTT
CDR3 protein: CASSQNTGPTEAFF

D gene: NA
J gene: TRBJ1-3
clone size: NA
V gene: TRBV5-4
CDR3 DNA: TGTGCCAGCAGCTTGGGGCAGGGATTCTCTGGAAACACCATATATTTT
CDR3 protein: CASSLGQGFSGNTIYF

D gene: TRBD2
J gene: TRBJ2-7
clone size: once
V gene: TRBV5-1
CDR3 DNA: TGCGCCAGCAGCTTGGGGCTAGCGGGAGGAAGCGGGGCCTACGAGCAGTACTTC
CDR3 protein: CASSLGLAGGSGAYEQYF

D gene: TRBD1
J gene: TRBJ1-3
clone size: NA
V gene: TRBV28
CDR3 DNA: TGTGCCAGCAGTCGGACAGGGGCCAAGTACACCATATATTTT
CDR3 protein: CASSRTGAKYTIYF

D gene: NA
J gene: TRBJ1-4
clone size: NA
V gene: TRBV19
CDR3 DNA: TGTGCCAGTGGTAGAACTAATGAAAAACTGTTTTTT
CDR3 protein: CASGRTNEKLFF

D gene: TRBD1
J gene: TRBJ2-5
clone size: NA
V gene: TRBV5-4
CDR3 DNA: TGTGCCAGCACCCGCACCGGGACAGGGGAAGAGACCCAGTACTTC
CDR3 protein: CASTRTGTGEETQYF

D gene: NA
J gene: TRBJ2-3
clone size: few
V gene: TRBV10-3
CDR3 DNA: TGTGCCATCAGTGATTTGAACCGCGGCACAGATACGCAGTATTTT
CDR3 protein: CAISDLNRGTDTQYF

D gene: TRBD1
J gene: TRBJ2-7
clone size: NA
V gene: TRBV11-2
CDR3 DNA: TGTGCCAGCAGCGTCGGACAGGGATATCAGTACTTC
CDR3 protein: CASSVGQGYQYF

D gene: NA
J gene: TRBJ2-2
clone size: NA
V gene: TRBV5-6
CDR3 DNA: TGTGCCAGCAGCTACTGGACCGTTGCGAACACCGGGGAGCTGTTTTTT
CDR3 protein: CASSYWTVANTGELFF

D gene: TRBD2
J gene: TRBJ2-2
clone size: once
V gene: TRBV11-2
CDR3 DNA: TGTGCCAGCAGCCAAAGACTAGCGGGAGCGTATATCCCCGGGGAGCTGTTTTTT
CDR3 protein: CASSQRLAGAYIPGELFF

D gene: NA
J gene: TRBJ2-7
clone size: NA
V gene: TRBV6-6
CDR3 DNA: TGTGCCAGCACCTCACAGTGGCGGGGCTCCTACGAGCAGTACTTC
CDR3 protein: CASTSQWRGSYEQYF

D gene: TRBD2
J gene: TRBJ2-3
clone size: NA
V gene: TRBV4-3
CDR3 DNA: TGCGCCAGCAGCCCCCGGGCCCGAACGACTAGCGGGACAGGCACAGATACGCAGTATTTT
CDR3 protein: CASSPRARTTSGTGTDTQYF

D gene: NA
J gene: TRBJ2-2
clone size: NA
V gene: TRBV7-3
CDR3 DNA: TGTGCCAGCAGCTTAACCACGGGAGTGGGAACCGGGGAGCTGTTTTTT
CDR3 protein: CASSLTTGVGTGELFF

D gene: TRBD1
J gene: TRBJ2-5
clone size: NA
V gene: TRBV5-1
CDR3 DNA: TGCGCCAGCAGCTTGATTGGGACAGGGGAGGAGACCCAGTACTTC
CDR3 protein: CASSLIGTGEETQYF

D gene: NA
J gene: TRBJ2-7
clone size: NA
V gene: TRBV9
CDR3 DNA: TGTGCCAGCAGCGCGGGGAGGGGGACAGTCTCCTACGAGCAGTACTTC
CDR3 protein: CASSAGRGTVSYEQYF

D gene: TRBD1
J gene: TRBJ2-7
clone size: NA
V gene: TRBV11-2
CDR3 DNA: TGTGCCAGCAGCTTCCCTGGGACAGGGGTCAACGAGCAGTACTTC
CDR3 protein: CASSFPGTGVNEQYF

D gene: TRBD2
J gene: TRBJ2-1
clone size: NA
V gene: TRBV5-1
CDR3 DNA: TGCGCCAGCAGCTGGACTAGCGGGAGCTCCTACAATGAGCAGTTCTTC
CDR3 protein: CASSWTSGSSYNEQFF

D gene: TRBD1
J gene: TRBJ1-1
clone size: NA
V gene: TRBV19
CDR3 DNA: TGTGCCAGTAGTACCCCAAGACAGGGGCTGAACACTGAAGCTTTCTTT
CDR3 protein: CASSTPRQGLNTEAFF

D gene: TRBD2
J gene: TRBJ2-1
clone size: NA
V gene: TRBV6-6
CDR3 DNA: TGTGCCAGCAGTGGACGACTAGCGGGAGTCACTGAGCAGTTCTTC
CDR3 protein: CASSGRLAGVTEQFF

D gene: TRBD1
J gene: TRBJ2-7
clone size: once
V gene: TRBV7-2
CDR3 DNA: TGTGCCAGCAGCCAAACAGGGGAGTACGAGCAGTACTTC
CDR3 protein: CASSQTGEYEQYF

D gene: TRBD2
J gene: TRBJ2-7
clone size: NA
V gene: TRBV11-2
CDR3 DNA: TGTGCCAGCAGCTTAAGGCTAGCGGGAGGAATCCGCGAGCAGTACTTC
CDR3 protein: CASSLRLAGGIREQYF

D gene: TRBD2
J gene: TRBJ2-3
clone size: NA
V gene: TRBV7-3
CDR3 DNA: TGTGCCAGCAGCTTAATTGGCGGGAGGTTACCGGATACGCAGTATTTT
CDR3 protein: CASSLIGGRLPDTQYF

D gene: NA
J gene: TRBJ1-4
clone size: NA
V gene: TRBV27
CDR3 DNA: TGTGCCAGCATGCGGCAGGGTAATGAAAAACTGTTTTTT
CDR3 protein: CASMRQGNEKLFF

D gene: TRBD2
J gene: TRBJ2-1
clone size: few
V gene: TRBV19
CDR3 DNA: TGTGCCAGTAGTGGACTAGCGGGTTTCTACAATGAGCAGTTCTTC
CDR3 protein: CASSGLAGFYNEQFF

D gene: NA
J gene: TRBJ2-4
clone size: NA
V gene: TRBV2
CDR3 DNA: TGTGCCAGCACCCTCCAGTCGGGGCGGGACATTCAGTACTTC
CDR3 protein: CASTLQSGRDIQYF

D gene: NA
J gene: TRBJ1-1
clone size: NA
V gene: TRBV15
CDR3 DNA: TGTGCCACCAGCAGGGAAAACCGGGGGACTGAAGCTTTCTTT
CDR3 protein: CATSRENRGTEAFF

D gene: TRBD1
J gene: TRBJ2-5
clone size: NA
V gene: TRBV5-5
CDR3 DNA: TGTGCCAGCAGCTCGCCCGGGACAGGGATACAAGAGACCCAGTACTTC
CDR3 protein: CASSSPGTGIQETQYF

D gene: NA
J gene: TRBJ2-7
clone size: NA
V gene: TRBV11-2
CDR3 DNA: TGTGCCAGCAGCTTATCAACGCTTTCCTACGAGCAGTACTTC
CDR3 protein: CASSLSTLSYEQYF

D gene: NA
J gene: TRBJ1-1
clone size: NA
V gene: TRBV15
CDR3 DNA: TGTGCCACCAGCAGAGATAGTAGGGTGAACACTGAAGCTTTCTTT
CDR3 protein: CATSRDSRVNTEAFF

D gene: NA
J gene: TRBJ2-1
clone size: NA
V gene: TRBV9
CDR3 DNA: TGTGCCAGCAGCGTGTCGATGTGGGACAATGAGCAGTTCTTC
CDR3 protein: CASSVSMWDNEQFF

D gene: NA
J gene: TRBJ1-5
clone size: NA
V gene: TRBV30
CDR3 DNA: TGTGCCTGGAGTGTACTAGGGGGTCAGCCCCAGCATTTT
CDR3 protein: CAWSVLGGQPQHF

D gene: NA
J gene: TRBJ2-3
clone size: NA
V gene: TRBV2
CDR3 DNA: TGTGCCAGCCCCCGGGGAGGGGGAATCGGGACAGATACGCAGTATTTT
CDR3 protein: CASPRGGGIGTDTQYF

D gene: TRBD2
J gene: TRBJ2-2
clone size: NA
V gene: TRBV10-1
CDR3 DNA: TGCGCCAGCAGTGAGGGGGTTAGCGGGAGCCTAAACACCGGGGAGCTGTTTTTT
CDR3 protein: CASSEGVSGSLNTGELFF

D gene: NA
J gene: TRBJ2-2
clone size: few
V gene: TRBV9
CDR3 DNA: TGTGCCAGCAGCGCTGGGACATTCACCGGGGAGCTGTTTTTT
CDR3 protein: CASSAGTFTGELFF

D gene: TRBD1
J gene: TRBJ2-7
clone size: NA
V gene: TRBV29-1
CDR3 DNA: TGCAGCGTGGGACAGGGAGGCTACGAGCAGTACTTC
CDR3 protein: CSVGQGGYEQYF

D gene: NA
J gene: TRBJ2-2
clone size: NA
V gene: TRBV2
CDR3 DNA: TGTGCCAGCAAGGAAGGGGTGAACACCGGGGAGCTGTTTTTT
CDR3 protein: CASKEGVNTGELFF

D gene: NA
J gene: TRBJ1-1
clone size: few
V gene: TRBV14
CDR3 DNA: TGTGCCAGCAGCCGCATTACAAATGTAGCCACTGAAGCTTTCTTT
CDR3 protein: CASSRITNVATEAFF

D gene: NA
J gene: TRBJ1-5
clone size: once
V gene: TRBV2
CDR3 DNA: TGTGCCAGCAGTGATGAAATAAATCAGCCCCAGCATTTT
CDR3 protein: CASSDEINQPQHF

D gene: NA
J gene: TRBJ1-2
clone size: NA
V gene: TRBV28
CDR3 DNA: TGTGCCAGCAGTTTAGGCGTGGCAGGGGACTATGGTGGCTACACCTTC
CDR3 protein: CASSLGVAGDYGGYTF

D gene: NA
J gene: TRBJ1-5
clone size: NA
V gene: TRBV6-6
CDR3 DNA: TGTGCCAGCATGGACAGAAACAATCAGCCCCAGCATTTT
CDR3 protein: CASMDRNNQPQHF

D gene: NA
J gene: TRBJ1-4
clone size: NA
V gene: TRBV6-5
CDR3 DNA: TGTGCCAGCAGTAACCGGGTCCTTAATGAAAAACTGTTTTTT
CDR3 protein: CASSNRVLNEKLFF

D gene: NA
J gene: TRBJ2-7
clone size: once
V gene: TRBV5-8
CDR3 DNA: TGTGCCAGCAGTCGGGTTTGGGGGGCTGGCGAGCAGTACTTC
CDR3 protein: CASSRVWGAGEQYF

D gene: NA
J gene: TRBJ2-7
clone size: NA
V gene: TRBV5-1
CDR3 DNA: TGCGCCAGCAGCTTGATGAGACCGGGGGACGAGCAGTACTTC
CDR3 protein: CASSLMRPGDEQYF

D gene: TRBD2
J gene: TRBJ2-1
clone size: NA
V gene: TRBV4-2
CDR3 DNA: TGTGCCAGCAGCCAACCAGGGACTAGCGGCTACAATGAGCAGTTCTTC
CDR3 protein: CASSQPGTSGYNEQFF

D gene: TRBD1
J gene: TRBJ1-4
clone size: NA
V gene: TRBV28
CDR3 DNA: TGTGCCAGCCATCAGGGGGGAAGTGAAAAACTGTTTTTT
CDR3 protein: CASHQGGSEKLFF

D gene: TRBD1
J gene: TRBJ2-7
clone size: NA
V gene: TRBV25-1
CDR3 DNA: TGTGCCAGCAGTGACAGGGGGCGCAGGTACGAGCAGTACTTC
CDR3 protein: CASSDRGRRYEQYF

D gene: NA
J gene: TRBJ2-1
clone size: NA
V gene: TRBV6-1
CDR3 DNA: TGTGCCACCGCCGGGAACAGGGATAAGCAGTTCTTC
CDR3 protein: CATAGNRDKQFF